Listed here are 25 T cell receptor beta chains from one sample, sequenced in a study of blood T cells in healthy people across ages. For the second PCR, which ran for roughly 6 to 11 cycles, a sample-barcoded 5' primer and a J-beta primer mix were used. TCRdb itself ran the 5' RACE reads through MiXCR, one entry per CDR3 protein. The profile shows roughly 1.7 million distinct CDR3 sequences, roughly a third of them singletons. Sequenced input: blood. These receptors were collected from a woman in her 30s in good health.

This chain joins TRBV2 and TRBJ1-5; D call uncertain. The CDR3 covers 13 residues. Germline V CDR1 and CDR2: SNHLY, FYNNEI. V lost 6 bases to trimming and J lost 9 bases, with 15 bases between them. CDR3 sequence reads: CASRNGPRGPQHF. The CDR3, as DNA: TGTGCCAGCAGAAACGGCCCCCGGGGGCCCCAGCATTTT. Filled out from reference TRBV2 and TRBJ1-5, the complete variable domain reads EPEVTQTPSHQVTQMGQEVILRCVPISNHLYFYWYRQILGQKVEFLVSFYNNEISEKSEIFDDQFSVERPDGSNFTLKIRSTKLEDSAMYFCASRNGPRGPQHFGDGTRLSIL.

V usage is TRBV7-8 and J usage is TRBJ2-7, with D possibly being TRBD2 (5 bases). V was clipped by 5 bases and J by 12 bases, with 23 bases between them. This CDR3 comprises 14 residues. Germline CDR1 SGHVS, CDR2 FQNEAQ. The CDR3, as DNA: TGTGCCAGCAGCCCAGAGGCCAGTGGGGAGACCCTGTACTTC. Translating gives CASSPEASGETLYF.

In its sample, this clonotype was seen a few times. V is TRBV20-1 and J is TRBJ1-2; D is perhaps TRBD1 (6 bases). The CDR3 extends over 12 amino acids. CDR1 and CDR2 from the germline V gene are DFQATT and SNEGSKA (reference sequence). V was shortened by 5 bases and J by 1 base, with 8 bases between the two germline ends. The CDR3 protein is CSAYRVNYGYTF. DNA for the CDR3: TGCAGTGCTTACAGGGTTAACTATGGCTACACCTTC.

The chain has TRBV7-9 and TRBJ2-5; D uncertain. The CDR3 is made up of 15 amino acids. Trimming pared 1 base from V and 5 bases from J, leaving 14 bases between. Germline loops: CDR1 SEHNR, CDR2 FQNEAQ (reference sequence). DNA of the CDR3: TGTGCCAGCAGCTTAGGAACCTTCCCCTGGGAGACCCAGTACTTC. Translating it yields CASSLGTFPWETQYF.

In this sample, this clonotype turned up many times. The rearrangement joins TRBV4-1 to TRBJ2-1; the match to TRBD2 covers 7 bases. The germline gives CDR1 MGHRA, CDR2 YSYEKL. The CDR3 runs to 12 residues. The trim removed 4 bases at V and 10 bases at J, leaving 4 bases unmatched. The CDR3 reads CASSRPGLEQFF. The CDR3 nucleotides are TGCGCCAGCAGCCGGCCGGGACTAGAGCAGTTCTTC.

CDR3 coding DNA: TGTGCCAGCAGTGAACCCCACCAGGGGCCCACCACAGATACGCAGTATTTT. This translates into CASSEPHQGPTTDTQYF. This chain connects TRBV2 to TRBJ2-3; perhaps TRBD1 as D (6 bases). Germline assignment: CDR1 SNHLY and CDR2 FYNNEI. This CDR3 is 17 amino acids long. Trimming shortened V by 2 bases and J by 2 bases, and 17 bases separated the two germline ends. Full variable domain (remainder filled in from reference TRBV2 and TRBJ2-3): EPEVTQTPSHQVTQMGQEVILRCVPISNHLYFYWYRQILGQKVEFLVSFYNNEISEKSEIFDDQFSVERPDGSNFTLKIRSTKLEDSAMYFCASSEPHQGPTTDTQYFGPGTRLTVL.

This clonotype was seen a few times. The chain links TRBV6-1 to TRBJ2-3; weak D call: TRBD2 (5 bases). CDR3 length equals 14 residues. Germline V gives CDR1 MNHNS, CDR2 SASEGT. V lost 2 bases and J lost 5, with 11 bases in between. CDR3: CASSESLAGDTQYF. The CDR3 nucleotides are TGTGCCAGCAGTGAATCCCTAGCCGGAGATACGCAGTATTTT.

The chain links TRBV10-3 to TRBJ2-5; 7 nucleotides match TRBD1. The J call is doubtful: the DNA matches TRBJ2-7 better. This CDR3 is built from 13 residues. In germline, CDR1 is ENHRY, CDR2 SYGVKD. CDR3 nucleotides: TGTGCCATCAGTATTACGGACAGGTACGAGCAGTACTTC. This gives the protein CAISITDRYEQYF.

This clonotype was seen only a few times. The rearrangement links TRBV7-3 to TRBJ2-3, with 8 bases fitting TRBD2. Per the germline V gene, CDR1 is SGHTA and CDR2 is FQGTGA. After removal of 4 bases from V and 4 bases from J, the junction contained 4 bases not matched to a gene. CDR3 length: 14 amino acids. The CDR3 reads CASSSGGASDTQYF. CDR3 bases: TGTGCCAGCAGCTCCGGGGGGGCTTCAGATACGCAGTATTTT.

This clonotype was detected many times. The chain joins TRBV25-1 to TRBJ2-3, with 8 bases lining up with TRBD1. CDR3 size: 13 residues. The germline CDR1 and CDR2 sequences are MGHDK and SYGVNS. V dropped 8 bases and J dropped 0; count of bases not matched to a gene: 1. CDR3 DNA: TGTGCCAGCCACAGGGGGAGCACAGATACGCAGTATTTT. Translating gives CASHRGSTDTQYF. Full variable domain (remainder filled in from reference TRBV25-1 and TRBJ2-3): EADIYQTPRYLVIGTGKKITLECSQTMGHDKMYWYQQDPGMELHLIHYSYGVNSTEKGDLSSESTVSRIRTEHFPLTLESARPSHTSQYLCASHRGSTDTQYFGPGTRLTVL.

This clonotype was recorded a few times. The V and J genes are TRBV6-1 and TRBJ1-4, with a possible D match to TRBD1 (5 bases). Germline-derived CDR1 and CDR2 are MNHNS and SASEGT. CDR3 length equals 14 residues. Trimming pared 4 bases from V and 5 bases from J, leaving 11 bases between. CDR3 coding DNA: TGTGCCAGCAGTGCCGACAGATTAAATGAAAAACTGTTTTTT. Its translation is CASSADRLNEKLFF.

This sequence joins TRBV27 and TRBJ2-7, with D unclear. The CDR3 has 14 amino acids. Germline loops: CDR1 MNHEY, CDR2 SMNVEV (reference sequence). V was pared by 4 bases and J by 2 bases, with 12 bases between. CDR3 sequence reads: CASSSGITPYEQYF. The CDR3, as DNA: TGTGCCAGCAGTTCTGGGATAACTCCCTACGAGCAGTACTTC.

The CDR3 nucleotides read TGTGCCAGCAGTCCCAAGGGACTAGCGGGAATCTACGAGCAGTACTTC. Its translation is CASSPKGLAGIYEQYF. The J gene is TRBJ2-7, the V gene TRBV6-2 or TRBV6-3; TRBD2 matches 13 bases. Germline V gene sequence: CDR1 MNHEY, CDR2 SVGEGT. The CDR3 loop spans 16 amino acids. With V trimmed by 5 bases and J by 3 bases, 7 bases remained unmatched.

This chain uses TRBV7-9 with TRBJ1-4, with D tentatively TRBD1 (6 bases). The CDR3 extends over 15 amino acids. Trimming took off 1 base at V and 10 bases at J, with 16 bases between the two ends. The germline gives CDR1 SEHNR, CDR2 FQNEAQ (reference sequence). Written as DNA, the CDR3 is TGTGCCAGCAGCTTAGGCTCAGGGGAGACGGGAAAACTGTTTTTT. Protein sequence: CASSLGSGETGKLFF.

This clonotype was observed a few times. The chain employs TRBV13 and TRBJ2-1; TRBD2 aligns across 14 bases. Germline V lookup: CDR1 PRHDT, CDR2 FYEKMQ (reference sequence). The CDR3 covers 15 residues. V lost 3 bases and J lost 9; bases outside the gene matches: 4. This CDR3 is CASSFRLAGGSEQFF. The CDR3 coding sequence is TGTGCCAGCAGCTTCCGACTAGCGGGAGGGAGTGAGCAGTTCTTC.

At least ten counts were recorded for this clonotype. The J gene is TRBJ2-5, the V gene TRBV29-1, with D tentatively TRBD2 (6 bases). CDR1 and CDR2 (germline): SQVTM, ANQGSEA. The ends were cut back, 3 bases at V and 7 bases at J, with 24 bases in the middle. The CDR3 runs 16 residues. CDR3 DNA sequence: TGCAGCGTTGAGGGTTTGTCGGGGGACCGAGACAGGACCCAGTACTTC. It translates to CSVEGLSGDRDRTQYF.

This clonotype was observed a handful of times. The V and J genes are TRBV28 and TRBJ2-3; maybe TRBD2 (5 bases). From germline, CDR1 is MDHEN and CDR2 SYDVKM. V was trimmed by 3 bases and J by 4 bases, leaving 14 bases between them. CDR3 length: 15 residues. The CDR3 DNA is TGTGCCAGCAGTTTTCGGGGAGACGGCGCAGATACGCAGTATTTT. Protein sequence: CASSFRGDGADTQYF.

This clonotype was detected a few times. V usage is TRBV29-1 and J usage is TRBJ2-3; TRBD2 aligns across 9 bases. CDR3 length: 14 amino acids. The ends lost 6 bases at V and 2 bases at J; junction bases unmatched: 6. Germline loops: CDR1 SQVTM, CDR2 ANQGSEA. The CDR3 loop reads CSVDGTSNTDTQYF. In nucleotides, the CDR3 is TGCAGCGTGGATGGGACTAGCAACACAGATACGCAGTATTTT.

The CDR3 DNA reads as TGTGCCAGCAGCTTTTCGAGGGTTTACGAGCAGTACTTC. Protein: CASSFSRVYEQYF. The chain has TRBV7-8 and TRBJ2-4, with D tentatively TRBD2 (5 bases). The tail of the sequence fits TRBJ2-7 better, so the J call may be wrong. The CDR3 totals 13 residues. Germline values: CDR1 SGHVS, CDR2 FQNEAQ.

This clonotype was detected ten times or more. The chain has TRBV29-1 and TRBJ2-3; D tentatively fits TRBD1 or TRBD2 (5 bases each). This CDR3 spans 14 amino acids. The V gene lost 3 bases and the J gene lost 2 bases, with 12 bases spanning the gap. CDR1 is SQVTM and CDR2 is ANQGSEA in the germline V gene. In nucleotides, the CDR3 is TGCAGCGTTGATCGGGACCCGCACACAGATACGCAGTATTTT. It is translated as CSVDRDPHTDTQYF.

This clonotype was observed a handful of times. V is TRBV6-5 and J is TRBJ2-7; 8 nucleotides line up with TRBD2. Trimming at V came to 6 bases and at J to 3 bases, leaving 13 bases not matched to a gene. The CDR3 extends over 16 amino acids. Per germline, CDR1 MNHEY and CDR2 SVGAGI. The DNA for the CDR3 is TGTGCCAGCAGCTCCTCGGGCACTAGCGGAAACTACGAGCAGTACTTC. Amino acids: CASSSSGTSGNYEQYF.

In this sample, this clonotype turned up a few times. Germline and junction disagree at one end, which may indicate a read error. V usage is TRBV9 and J usage is TRBJ2-7; D gene ambiguous. Germline CDR1 and CDR2: SGDLS and YYNGEE. The CDR3 is 14 amino acids. The CDR3, as DNA: TGTACCAGCAGCGCAGGAGAACCTTCCTACGAGCAGTACTTC. The encoded protein is CTSSAGEPSYEQYF.

This clonotype was seen a single time. One junction end does not reproduce the germline sequence, and a read error may be involved. CDR3 sequence (DNA): TGTGCTAGCAGCTACGGACGATCGGCTAGCGTGAGTATGTACGAGCAGTACTTC. Residues: CASSYGRSASVSMYEQYF. The J gene is TRBJ2-7, the V gene TRBV6-5; TRBD2 is a possible D gene (6 bases). Germline values: CDR1 MNHEY, CDR2 SVGAGI. The CDR3 contains 18 residues.

The rearrangement uses TRBV7-6 and TRBJ2-1; 8 bases are a match to TRBD2. Losses at the gene ends were 5 bases for V and 9 bases for J; bases not matched to a gene: 9. The V gene's germline CDR1 is SGHVS and CDR2 FNYEAQ. This CDR3 has 14 residues. This CDR3 reads CASSPNGGAGEQFF. The CDR3 DNA follows: TGTGCCAGCAGCCCAAACGGGGGGGCGGGTGAGCAGTTCTTC.

This clonotype was counted only a few times. The chain recombines TRBV29-1 with TRBJ1-1, with 9 bases lining up with TRBD1. The CDR3 is made up of 12 amino acids. The V gene end was trimmed by 4 bases and the J gene end by 3 bases; junction bases not matched to a gene: 0. CDR1 and CDR2 (germline): SQVTM, ANQGSEA. The CDR3 region is CSVGTGDTEAFF. Here the CDR3 DNA reads TGCAGCGTTGGGACAGGGGACACTGAAGCTTTCTTT.